The clone carrying this T cell receptor beta chain was detected only a few times. Its antigen is undetermined. The data stem from a study of identical twins. Regarding the study as a whole: Cross-sectional statistical analysis was relied on for the conclusions, without the same donors being followed. Twin sharing of out-of-frame TCR alpha was underestimated by models in monozygotic pairs.

From the 5' RACE reads, TCRdb called clonotypes with MiXCR, one entry per CDR3 protein. This sample yields about 470,000 distinct CDR3 sequences, of which 24% are seen a single time; about 2.7% belongs to the top ten. These same data were also listed under a study on T cells expressing NK-cell markers. That paper notes: Seven HCMV-seropositive donors and one seronegative donor made up the eight sequenced donors. Topping the CD3+CD56-NKG2C+ fraction as well were these clonotypes, in a few donors.

Specimen: CD4+ T cells sorted from blood. This TCR came from a woman under 30 in good health.

CDR3 in amino acids: CASSETDNQETQYF. In DNA, the CDR3 is TGTGCCAGCAGCGAGACAGACAATCAAGAGACCCAGTACTTC. This chain links TRBV12-3 or TRBV12-4 with TRBJ2-5, with D possibly TRBD1 on 5 matching bases. The germline V and J ends were trimmed by 6 bases and 2 bases, with 13 bases remaining between them. CDR3 length: 14 amino acids.